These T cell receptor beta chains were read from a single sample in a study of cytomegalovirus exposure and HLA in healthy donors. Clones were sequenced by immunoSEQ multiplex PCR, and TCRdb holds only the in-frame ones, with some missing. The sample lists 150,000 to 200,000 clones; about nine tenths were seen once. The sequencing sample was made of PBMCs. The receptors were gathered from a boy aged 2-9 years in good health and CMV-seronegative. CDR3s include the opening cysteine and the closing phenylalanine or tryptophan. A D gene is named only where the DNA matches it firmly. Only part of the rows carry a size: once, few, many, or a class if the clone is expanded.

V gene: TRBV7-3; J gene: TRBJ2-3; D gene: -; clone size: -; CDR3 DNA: TGTGCCAGCAGCTTAACGCCTAGCAGCATAGATACGCAGTATTTT; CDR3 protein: CASSLTPSSIDTQYF
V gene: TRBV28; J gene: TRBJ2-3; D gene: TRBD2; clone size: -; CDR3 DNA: TGTGCCAGCACAGCGGGAGGGCGGATCGGAGATACGCAGTATTTT; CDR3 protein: CASTAGGRIGDTQYF
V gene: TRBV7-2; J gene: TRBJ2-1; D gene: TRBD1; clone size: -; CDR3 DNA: TGTGCCAGCAGCCTTACCGGGGACAGGGGTTCGCATGAGCAGTTCTTC; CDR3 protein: CASSLTGDRGSHEQFF
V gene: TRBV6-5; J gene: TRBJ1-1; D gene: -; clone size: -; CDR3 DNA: TGTGCCAGCAGTTACCGGGGAGCTGAAGCTTTCTTT; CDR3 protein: CASSYRGAEAFF
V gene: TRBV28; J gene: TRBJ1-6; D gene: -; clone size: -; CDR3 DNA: TGTGCCAGCTCGAGACTCACCACGGGTTCACCCCTCCACTTT; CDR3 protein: CASSRLTTGSPLHF
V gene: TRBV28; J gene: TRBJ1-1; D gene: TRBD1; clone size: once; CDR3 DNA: TGTGCCAGCAGTCTGGACGGGACAGAGGAAGCTTTCTTT; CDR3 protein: CASSLDGTEEAFF
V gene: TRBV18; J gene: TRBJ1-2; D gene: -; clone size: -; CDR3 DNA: TGTGCCAGCTCACCAGCGTCGGGGGACGGCTACACCTTC; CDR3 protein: CASSPASGDGYTF
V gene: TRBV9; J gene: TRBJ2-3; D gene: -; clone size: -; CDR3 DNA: TGTGCCAGCAGCGTAGGGGGAGCGTCCCGCTGGGATACGCAGTATTTT; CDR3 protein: CASSVGGASRWDTQYF
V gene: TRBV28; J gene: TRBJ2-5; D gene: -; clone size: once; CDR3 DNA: TGTGCCAGCACCCCCCGGTTTTGGGAGACCCAGTACTTC; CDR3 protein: CASTPRFWETQYF
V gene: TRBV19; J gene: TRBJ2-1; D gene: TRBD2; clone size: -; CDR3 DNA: TGTGCCAGTAGTATAGCTCTGTACGGGCTAGCGGGAAGTCCTGGCGACAATGAGCAGCTCTTC; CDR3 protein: CASSIALYGLAGSPGDNEQLF
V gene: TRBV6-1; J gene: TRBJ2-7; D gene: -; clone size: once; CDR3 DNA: TGTGCCAGCAGTGAAGCGCCGACTTTCGAGCAGTACTTC; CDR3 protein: CASSEAPTFEQYF
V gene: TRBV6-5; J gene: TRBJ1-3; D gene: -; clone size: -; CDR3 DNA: TGTGCCAGCAGTATACAGGGACACTCTGGAAACACCATATATTTT; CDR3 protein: CASSIQGHSGNTIYF
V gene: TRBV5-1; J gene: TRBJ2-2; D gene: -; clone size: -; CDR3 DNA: TGCGCCAGCAGCTTGGGGCACCCGAACACCGGGGAGCTGTTTTTT; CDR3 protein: CASSLGHPNTGELFF
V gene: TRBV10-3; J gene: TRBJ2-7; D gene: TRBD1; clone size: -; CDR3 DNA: TGTGCCATACAGCCTGGGACAGCATACGAGCAGTACTTC; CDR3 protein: CAIQPGTAYEQYF
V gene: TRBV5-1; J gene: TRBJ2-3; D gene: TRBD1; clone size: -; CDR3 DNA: TGCGCCAGCAGCTTGGGGTTGCAGGGGGGCACAGATACGCAGTATTTT; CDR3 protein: CASSLGLQGGTDTQYF
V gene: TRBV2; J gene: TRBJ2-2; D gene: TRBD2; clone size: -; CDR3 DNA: TGTGCCAGCTGGCACCTTTCAGCGGGGAACGAGGAGCTGTTTTTT; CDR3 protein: CASWHLSAGNEELFF
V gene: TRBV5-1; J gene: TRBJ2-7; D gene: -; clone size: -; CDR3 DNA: TGCGCCAGCAGCTGGGCGGCAGGGGCCGAGCAGTACTTC; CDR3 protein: CASSWAAGAEQYF
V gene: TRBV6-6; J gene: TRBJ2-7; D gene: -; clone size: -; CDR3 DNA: TGTGCCAGCACAGACGCTGAGGGCTACGAGCAGTACTTC; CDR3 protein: CASTDAEGYEQYF
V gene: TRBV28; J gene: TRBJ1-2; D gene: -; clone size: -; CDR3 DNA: TGTGCCAGCAGCCGCGATCTGTATGGCTACACCTTC; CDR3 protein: CASSRDLYGYTF
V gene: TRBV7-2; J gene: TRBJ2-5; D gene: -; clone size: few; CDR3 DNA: TGTGCCAGCAGCGCAGCGAGAGAGACCCAGTACTTC; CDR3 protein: CASSAARETQYF
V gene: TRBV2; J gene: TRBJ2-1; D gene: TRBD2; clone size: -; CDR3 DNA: TGTGCCAGCAGCACTTTGGTGAGCGGGAGCTCCTACAATGAGCAGTTCTTC; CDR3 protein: CASSTLVSGSSYNEQFF
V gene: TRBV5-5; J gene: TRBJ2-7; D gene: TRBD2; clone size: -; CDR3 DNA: TGTGCCAGCAGCTTGGAAATCATAGCGGGGACCTCCTCCTACGAGCAGTACTTC; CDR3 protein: CASSLEIIAGTSSYEQYF
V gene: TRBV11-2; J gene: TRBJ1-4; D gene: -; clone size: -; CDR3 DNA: TGTGCCAGCAGCTTAGATCGGGTTGCAACTAATGAAAAACTGTTTTTT; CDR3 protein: CASSLDRVATNEKLFF
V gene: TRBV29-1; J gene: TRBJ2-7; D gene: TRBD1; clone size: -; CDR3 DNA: TGCAGCGGCCGGGACAGGGAAACCTACGAGCAGTACTTC; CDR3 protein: CSGRDRETYEQYF
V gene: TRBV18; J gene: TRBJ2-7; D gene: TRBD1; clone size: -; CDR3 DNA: TGTGCCAGCTCAACCCGACAGGGAGACGAGCAGTACTTC; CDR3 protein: CASSTRQGDEQYF
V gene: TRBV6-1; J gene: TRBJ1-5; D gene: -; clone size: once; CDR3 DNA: TGTGCCAGCAGTGATCAGTATAGCAATCAGCCCCAGCATTTT; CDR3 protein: CASSDQYSNQPQHF
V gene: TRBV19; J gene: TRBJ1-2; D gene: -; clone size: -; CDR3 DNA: TGTGCCAGTAGTATAGTACCTCCGGCAGGTGGCTACACCTTC; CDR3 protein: CASSIVPPAGGYTF
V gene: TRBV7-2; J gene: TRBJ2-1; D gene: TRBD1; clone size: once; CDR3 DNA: TGTGCCAGCAGACAAACCGGGACAGATTATGGTGAGCAGTTCTTC; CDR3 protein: CASRQTGTDYGEQFF
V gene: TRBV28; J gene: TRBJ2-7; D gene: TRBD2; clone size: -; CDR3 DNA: TGTGCCAGCAGTCCGGCGAGCGGGAGATACGAGCAGTACTTC; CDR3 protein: CASSPASGRYEQYF
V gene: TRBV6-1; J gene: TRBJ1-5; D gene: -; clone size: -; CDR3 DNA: TGTGCCAGCAGAGAGCACGACAGCTACAATCAGCCCCAGCATTTT; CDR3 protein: CASREHDSYNQPQHF
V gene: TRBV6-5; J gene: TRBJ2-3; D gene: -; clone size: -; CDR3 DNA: TGTGCCTGCACCACACAAAGGAGAGGCGGAACGCAGTATTTT; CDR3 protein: CACTTQRRGGTQYF
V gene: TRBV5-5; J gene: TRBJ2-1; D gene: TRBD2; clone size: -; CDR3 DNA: TGTGCCAGCAGCTACCGCGGACTAGCGGATTACAATGAGCAGTTCTTC; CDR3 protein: CASSYRGLADYNEQFF
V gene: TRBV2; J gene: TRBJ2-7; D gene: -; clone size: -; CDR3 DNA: TGTGCCAGCAGCCGACAGGTAGACTACGAGCAGTACTTC; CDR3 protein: CASSRQVDYEQYF
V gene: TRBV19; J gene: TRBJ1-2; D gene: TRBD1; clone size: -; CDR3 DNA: TGTGCCAGTAGTGAATCCCGGACAGGGTATGGGAGCGAGCCAGGCTACACCTTC; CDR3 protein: CASSESRTGYGSEPGYTF
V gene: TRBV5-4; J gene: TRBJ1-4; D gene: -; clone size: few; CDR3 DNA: TGTGCCAGCAGCTTGCCGGGCCCTGGAGGGGAAAAACTGTTTTTT; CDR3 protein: CASSLPGPGGEKLFF
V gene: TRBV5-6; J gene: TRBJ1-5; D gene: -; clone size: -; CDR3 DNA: TGTGCCAGCAGCTTGGGGCCAGGAAAGAGCAATCAGCCCCAGCATTTT; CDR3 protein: CASSLGPGKSNQPQHF
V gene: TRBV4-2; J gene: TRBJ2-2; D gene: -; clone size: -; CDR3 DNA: TGTGCCAGCAGCCAGGCGTCCCGACAGGATCACCGGAACACCGGGGAGCTGTTTTTT; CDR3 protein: CASSQASRQDHRNTGELFF
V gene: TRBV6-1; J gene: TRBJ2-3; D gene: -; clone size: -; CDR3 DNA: TGTGCCAGCACCCCGGAGGCATTCACAGATACGCAGTATTTT; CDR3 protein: CASTPEAFTDTQYF
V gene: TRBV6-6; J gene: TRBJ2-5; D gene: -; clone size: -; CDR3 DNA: TGTGCCAGCAGTTACTCGTCGGGACACCCTCAAGAGACCCAGTACTTC; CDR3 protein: CASSYSSGHPQETQYF
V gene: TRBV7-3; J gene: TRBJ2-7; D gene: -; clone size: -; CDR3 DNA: TGTGCCAGCAGCGATTACCCCCACACGGAGCAGTACTTC; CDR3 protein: CASSDYPHTEQYF
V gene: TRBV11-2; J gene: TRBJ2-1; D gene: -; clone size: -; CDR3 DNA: TGTGCCAGCAGCTCACCGAGCGGGTATTATAACAATGAGCAGTTCTTC; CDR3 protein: CASSSPSGYYNNEQFF
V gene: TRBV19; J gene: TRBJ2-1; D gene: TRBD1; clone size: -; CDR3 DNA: TGTGCCAGTAGTATAGATCTGACAATCGGGACAGGGACCAATGAGCAGTTCTTC; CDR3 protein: CASSIDLTIGTGTNEQFF
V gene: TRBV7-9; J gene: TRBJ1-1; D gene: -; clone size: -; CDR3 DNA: TGTGCCAGCAGCTTAGGGCAGGGGAGCACTGAAGCTTTCTTT; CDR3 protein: CASSLGQGSTEAFF
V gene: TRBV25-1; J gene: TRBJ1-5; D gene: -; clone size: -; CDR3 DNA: TGTGCCAGCAGTGAGCGTGCGAGCCGTTTGCCCCAGCATTTT; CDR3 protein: CASSERASRLPQHF
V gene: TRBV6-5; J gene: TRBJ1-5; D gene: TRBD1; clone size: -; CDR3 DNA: TGTGCCAGCAGCGGACAGGGGCTAGGTCAGCCCCAGCATTTT; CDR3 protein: CASSGQGLGQPQHF
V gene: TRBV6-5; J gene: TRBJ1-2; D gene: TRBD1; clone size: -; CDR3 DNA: TGTGCCAGCAGTTACTCGCTAGGGGGCCTGGATGGCTACACCTTC; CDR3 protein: CASSYSLGGLDGYTF
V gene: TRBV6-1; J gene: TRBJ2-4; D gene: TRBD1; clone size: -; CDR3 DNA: TGTGCCAGCGGCGGGACAGGGAACATTCAGTACTTC; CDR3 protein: CASGGTGNIQYF
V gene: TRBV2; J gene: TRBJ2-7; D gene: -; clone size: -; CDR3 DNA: TGTGCCACGGCAGTCGAACCGCGGAACGAGCAGTACTTC; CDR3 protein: CATAVEPRNEQYF
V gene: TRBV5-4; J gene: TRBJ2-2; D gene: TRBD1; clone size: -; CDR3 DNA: TGTGCCAGCAGCGCGGAACAGGGGGTAACCGGGGAGCTGTTTTTT; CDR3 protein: CASSAEQGVTGELFF